The T cell receptor beta chain described here comes from a study of cytomegalovirus exposure and HLA in healthy donors. The study ran its PCR with 60 Vbeta and 13 Jbeta primers. TCRdb's table, derived via immunoSEQ multiplex PCR, lists solely in-frame clones and lacks some. In the table there are 75,000 to 100,000 clones, about four fifths of which are singletons. A word on this clone: Its antigen is unidentified.

CDR1 is SGHTA and CDR2 is FQGTGA in the germline V gene. Trimming removed 5 bases from V and 10 bases from J, with 12 bases in between. The CDR3 has 12 amino acids. Overall study results and limits: Analyzed later, association rates of TCRs varied across HLA loci, with DRB1 most and HLA-C fewest.

Sequenced material: PBMCs. The chain couples TRBV7-3 to TRBJ2-1, with D possibly being TRBD2 (5 bases). The origin of this receptor is a woman aged 70-85 years in good health and CMV-seropositive. The CDR3 loop reads CASSLVGGEQFF. CDR3 DNA sequence: TGTGCCAGCAGCCTAGTAGGAGGAGAGCAGTTCTTC. The full variable domain, in which reference TRBV7-3 and TRBJ2-1 provide the parts outside the CDR3, is GAGVSQTPSNKVTEKGKYVELRCDPISGHTALYWYRQSLGQGPEFLIYFQGTGAADDSGLPNDRFFAVRPEGSVSTLKIQRTERGDSAVYLCASSLVGGEQFFGPGTRLTVL.